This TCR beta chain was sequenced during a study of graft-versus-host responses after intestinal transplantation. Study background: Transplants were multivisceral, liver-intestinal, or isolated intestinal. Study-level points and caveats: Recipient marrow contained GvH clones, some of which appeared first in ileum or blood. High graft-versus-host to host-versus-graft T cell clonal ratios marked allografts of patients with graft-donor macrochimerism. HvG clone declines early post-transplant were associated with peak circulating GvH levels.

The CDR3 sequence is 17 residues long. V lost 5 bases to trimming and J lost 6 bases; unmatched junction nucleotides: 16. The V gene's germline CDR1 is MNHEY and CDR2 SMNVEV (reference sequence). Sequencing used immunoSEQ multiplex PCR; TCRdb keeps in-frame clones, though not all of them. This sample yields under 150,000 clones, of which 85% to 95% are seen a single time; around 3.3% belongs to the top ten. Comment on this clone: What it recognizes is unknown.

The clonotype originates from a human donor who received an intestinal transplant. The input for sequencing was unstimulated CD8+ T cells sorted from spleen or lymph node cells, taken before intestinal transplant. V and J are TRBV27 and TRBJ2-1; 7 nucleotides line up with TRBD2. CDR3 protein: CASSHGLVHALSNEQFF. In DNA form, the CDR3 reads TGTGCCAGCAGTCATGGACTAGTCCACGCGCTTTCCAATGAGCAGTTCTTC.